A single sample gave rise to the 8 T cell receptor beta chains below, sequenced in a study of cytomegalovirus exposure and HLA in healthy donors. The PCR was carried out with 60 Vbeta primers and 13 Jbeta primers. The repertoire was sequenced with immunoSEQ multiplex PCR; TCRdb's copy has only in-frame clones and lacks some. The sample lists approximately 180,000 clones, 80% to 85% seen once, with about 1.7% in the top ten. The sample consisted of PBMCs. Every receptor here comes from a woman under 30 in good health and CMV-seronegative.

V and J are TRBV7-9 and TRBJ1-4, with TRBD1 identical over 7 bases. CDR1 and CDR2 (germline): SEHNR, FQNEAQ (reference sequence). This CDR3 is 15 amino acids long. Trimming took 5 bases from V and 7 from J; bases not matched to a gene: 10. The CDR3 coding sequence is TGTGCCAGCAGCCCACCCGCAGGGGGAGGTGAAAAACTGTTTTTT. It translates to CASSPPAGGGEKLFF.

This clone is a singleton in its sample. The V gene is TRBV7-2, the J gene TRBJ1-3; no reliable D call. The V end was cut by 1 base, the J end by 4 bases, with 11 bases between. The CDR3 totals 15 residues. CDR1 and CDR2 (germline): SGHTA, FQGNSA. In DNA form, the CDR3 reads TGTGCCAGCAGCTTAGTGAACAGTCCAGGAAACACCATATATTTT. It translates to CASSLVNSPGNTIYF.

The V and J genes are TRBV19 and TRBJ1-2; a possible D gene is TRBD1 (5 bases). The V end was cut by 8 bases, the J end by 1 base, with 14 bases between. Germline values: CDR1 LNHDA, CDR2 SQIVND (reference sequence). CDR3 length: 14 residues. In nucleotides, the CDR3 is TGTGCCAGTCGAAACCCGACAGTTAACTATGGCTACACCTTC. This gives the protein CASRNPTVNYGYTF.

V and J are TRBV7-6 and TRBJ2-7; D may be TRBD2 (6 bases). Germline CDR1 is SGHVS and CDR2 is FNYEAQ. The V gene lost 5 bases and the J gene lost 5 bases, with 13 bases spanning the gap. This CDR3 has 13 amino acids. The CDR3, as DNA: TGTGCCAGCAGCGCGGGCGGGGTGGACGAGCAGTACGTC. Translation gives CASSAGGVDEQYV.

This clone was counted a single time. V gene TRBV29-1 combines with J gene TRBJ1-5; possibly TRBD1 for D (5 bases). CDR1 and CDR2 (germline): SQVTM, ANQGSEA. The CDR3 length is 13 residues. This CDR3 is CTRSGDSNQPQHF. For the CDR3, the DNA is TGCACCCGTTCGGGGGACAGCAATCAGCCCCAGCATTTT.

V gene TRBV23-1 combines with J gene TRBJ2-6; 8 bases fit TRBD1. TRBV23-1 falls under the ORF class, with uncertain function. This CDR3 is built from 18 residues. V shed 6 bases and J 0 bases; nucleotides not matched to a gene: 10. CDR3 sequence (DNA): TGCGCCAGCAGGGCCAGGGACAGGAGCCCCTCTGGGGCCAACGTCCTGACTTTC. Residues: CASRARDRSPSGANVLTF.

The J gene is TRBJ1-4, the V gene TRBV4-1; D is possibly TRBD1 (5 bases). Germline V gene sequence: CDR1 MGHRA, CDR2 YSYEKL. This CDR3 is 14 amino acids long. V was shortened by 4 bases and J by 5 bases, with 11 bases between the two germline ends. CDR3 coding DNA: TGCGCCAGCAGCCCCCGGACACACAATGAAAAACTGTTTTTT. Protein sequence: CASSPRTHNEKLFF.

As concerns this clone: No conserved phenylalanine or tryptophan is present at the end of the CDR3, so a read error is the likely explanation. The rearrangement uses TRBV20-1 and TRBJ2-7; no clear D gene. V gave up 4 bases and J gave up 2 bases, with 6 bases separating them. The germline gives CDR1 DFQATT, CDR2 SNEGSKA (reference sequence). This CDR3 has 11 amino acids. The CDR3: CSAKQTYEQYL. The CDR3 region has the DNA TGCAGTGCTAAACAGACCTACGAGCAGTACCTC.